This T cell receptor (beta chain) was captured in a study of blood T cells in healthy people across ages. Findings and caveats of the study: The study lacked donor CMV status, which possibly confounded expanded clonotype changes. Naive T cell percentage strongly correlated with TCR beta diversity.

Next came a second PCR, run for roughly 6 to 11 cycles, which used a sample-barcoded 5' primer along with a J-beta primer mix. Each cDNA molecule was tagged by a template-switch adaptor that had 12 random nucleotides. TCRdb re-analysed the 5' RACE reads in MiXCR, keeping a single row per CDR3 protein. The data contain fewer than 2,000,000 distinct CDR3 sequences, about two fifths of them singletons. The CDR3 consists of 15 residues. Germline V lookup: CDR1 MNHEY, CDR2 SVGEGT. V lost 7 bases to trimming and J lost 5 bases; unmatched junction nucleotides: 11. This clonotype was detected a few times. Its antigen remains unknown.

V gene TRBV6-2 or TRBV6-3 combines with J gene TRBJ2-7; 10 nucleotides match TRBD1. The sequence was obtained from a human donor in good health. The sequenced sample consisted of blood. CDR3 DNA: TGTGCCAGCACCGATCAGGGACAGGGGTTCAACGAGCAGTACTTC. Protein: CASTDQGQGFNEQYF.